One and the same sample provided the 2 T cell receptor beta chains below, sequenced in a study of cytotoxic CD8 clonotypes in ibrutinib-treated CLL. Repertoires were generated with immunoSEQ multiplex PCR, while TCRdb's copy carries only in-frame clones and drops some. The sample includes approximately 330,000 clones, 70% to 80% of them seen just once. The material was PBMCs, obtained before ibrutinib treatment. The receptors were gathered from a human donor with chronic lymphocytic leukemia.

This clone was counted a few times. The chain carries TRBV9 and TRBJ1-2, with D uncertain. The germline CDR1 and CDR2 sequences are SGDLS and YYNGEE. Between the trimmed V and J ends, which lost 0 bases and 3 bases, there was a span of 9 bases. This CDR3 has 14 amino acids. For the CDR3, the DNA is TGTGCCAGCAGCGTAGCTGGCACTGACTATGGCTACACCTTC. Its protein product is CASSVAGTDYGYTF.

J is TRBJ2-2 and V is TRBV30, with D unclear. The CDR3 is made up of 13 amino acids. Germline-derived CDR1 and CDR2 are GTSNPN and SVGIG (reference sequence). Trimming removed 3 bases from V and 6 bases from J, with 11 bases in between. The CDR3 nucleotides read TGTGCCTGGAGCCGTCAGGAACCCGGGGAGCTGTTTTTT. It codes for CAWSRQEPGELFF.